The sequence of this TCR beta chain was determined in a study of vaccination effects on CD4 cells after COVID-19. CDR3 length: 14 residues. Looked up from germline, CDR1 is MNHNY and CDR2 is SVGAGI (reference sequence). V shed 4 bases and J shed 5 bases, with 11 bases lying between them. Sequencing was preceded by expansion of antigen-specific CD4+ T cells with viral peptide pools in the ViraFEST assay. Isolation of CD4+ T cells took place after 10 days of culture. Among the vaccine recipients, none had a prior SARS-CoV-2 infection, and nucleocapsid antibodies were negative. Assay: immunoSEQ multiplex PCR; the TCRdb copy retains only in-frame clones and omits some. Of fewer than 65,000 clones detected, about four fifths appear once; the ten largest clones hold roughly 2.4%. A remark on this clone: What it recognizes is unknown.

The source of this sequence is a human donor who received a COVID-19 vaccine. Sample: CD4+ T cells from PBMCs cultured with HCoV-229E spike peptides, taken before COVID-19 vaccination. V gene TRBV6-6 combines with J gene TRBJ1-4; D perhaps matches TRBD1 (5 bases). For the CDR3, the DNA is TGTGCCAGCAGTTTTCCTCCAGGGAATGAAAAACTGTTTTTT. Encoded protein: CASSFPPGNEKLFF.